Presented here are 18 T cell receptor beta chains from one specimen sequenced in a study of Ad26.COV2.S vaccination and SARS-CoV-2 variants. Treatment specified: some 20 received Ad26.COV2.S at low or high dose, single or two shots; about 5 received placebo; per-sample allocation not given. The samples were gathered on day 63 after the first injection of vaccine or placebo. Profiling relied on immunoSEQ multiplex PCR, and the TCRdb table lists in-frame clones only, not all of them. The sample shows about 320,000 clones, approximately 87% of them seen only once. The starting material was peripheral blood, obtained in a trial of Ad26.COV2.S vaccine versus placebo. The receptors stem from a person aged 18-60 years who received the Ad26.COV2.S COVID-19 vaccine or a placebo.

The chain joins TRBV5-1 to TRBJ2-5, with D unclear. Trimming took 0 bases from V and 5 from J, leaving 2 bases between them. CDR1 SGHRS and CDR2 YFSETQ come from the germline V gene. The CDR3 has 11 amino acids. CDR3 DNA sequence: TGCGCCAGCAGCTTGGCCGAGACCCAGTACTTC. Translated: CASSLAETQYF.

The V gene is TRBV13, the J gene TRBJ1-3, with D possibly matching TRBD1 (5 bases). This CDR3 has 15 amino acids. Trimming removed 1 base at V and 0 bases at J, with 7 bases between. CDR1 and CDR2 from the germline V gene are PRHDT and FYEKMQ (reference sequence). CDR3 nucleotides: TGTGCCAGCAGCTTAGACAGGAGCTCTGGAAACACCATATATTTT. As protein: CASSLDRSSGNTIYF.

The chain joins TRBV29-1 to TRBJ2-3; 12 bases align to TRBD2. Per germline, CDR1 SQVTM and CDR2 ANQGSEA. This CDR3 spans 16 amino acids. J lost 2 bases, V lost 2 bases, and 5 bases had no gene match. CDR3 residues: CSVEFPSGGDTDTQYF. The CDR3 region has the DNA TGCAGCGTTGAATTTCCTAGCGGGGGGGACACAGATACGCAGTATTTT.

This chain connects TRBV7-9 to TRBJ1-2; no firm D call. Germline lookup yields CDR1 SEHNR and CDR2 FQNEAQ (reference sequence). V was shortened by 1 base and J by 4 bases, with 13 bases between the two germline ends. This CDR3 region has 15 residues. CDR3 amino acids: CASSLELRDVYGYTF. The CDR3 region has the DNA TGTGCCAGCAGCTTAGAGCTCCGAGATGTCTATGGCTACACCTTC.

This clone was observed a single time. DNA for the CDR3: TGTGCCAGCAGCCCCAGGGGTGAGACCCAGTACTTC. Protein sequence: CASSPRGETQYF. The rearrangement links TRBV3-1 (or the pseudogene TRBV3-2) to TRBJ2-5; D may be TRBD1 (6 bases). The germline V gene has CDR1 LGHDT and CDR2 YNNKEL (reference sequence). This CDR3 is built from 12 residues. V was shortened by 4 bases and J by 5 bases, with 8 bases between the two germline ends.

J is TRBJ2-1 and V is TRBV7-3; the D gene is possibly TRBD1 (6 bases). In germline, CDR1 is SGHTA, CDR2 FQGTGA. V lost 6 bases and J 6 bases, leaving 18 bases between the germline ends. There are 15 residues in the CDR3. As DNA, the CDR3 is TGTGCCAGCAGTCTTAGTGGGGACACCTTCAATGAGCAGTTCTTC. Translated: CASSLSGDTFNEQFF. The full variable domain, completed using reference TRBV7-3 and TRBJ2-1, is GAGVSQTPSNKVTEKGKYVELRCDPISGHTALYWYRQSLGQGPEFLIYFQGTGAADDSGLPNDRFFAVRPEGSVSTLKIQRTERGDSAVYLCASSLSGDTFNEQFFGPGTRLTVL.

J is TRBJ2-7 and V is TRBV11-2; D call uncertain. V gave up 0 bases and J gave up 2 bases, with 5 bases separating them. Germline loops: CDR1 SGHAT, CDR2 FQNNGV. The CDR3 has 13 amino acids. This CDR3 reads CASSLDTPYEQYV. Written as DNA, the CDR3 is TGTGCCAGCAGCTTAGACACCCCCTACGAGCAGTACGTC.

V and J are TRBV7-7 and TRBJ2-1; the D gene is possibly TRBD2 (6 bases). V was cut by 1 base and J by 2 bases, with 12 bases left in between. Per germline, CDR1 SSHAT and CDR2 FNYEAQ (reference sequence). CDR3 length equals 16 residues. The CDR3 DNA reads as TGTGCCAGCAGCTTAGATGCGGGACCCCCCTACAATGAGCAGTTCTTC. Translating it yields CASSLDAGPPYNEQFF.

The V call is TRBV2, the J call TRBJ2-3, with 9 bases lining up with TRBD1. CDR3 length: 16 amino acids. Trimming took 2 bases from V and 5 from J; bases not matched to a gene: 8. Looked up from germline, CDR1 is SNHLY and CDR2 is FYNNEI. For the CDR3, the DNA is TGTGCCAGCAGTGAATCCCGGGACAGGGTAGGAGATACGCAGTATTTT. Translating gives CASSESRDRVGDTQYF.

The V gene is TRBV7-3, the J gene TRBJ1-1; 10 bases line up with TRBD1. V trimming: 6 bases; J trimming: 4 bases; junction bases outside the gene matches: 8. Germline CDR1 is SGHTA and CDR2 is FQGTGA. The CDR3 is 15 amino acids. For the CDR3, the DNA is TGTGCCAGCAGTTCCGGGACAGGGGTCAGCACTGAAGCTTTCTTT. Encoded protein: CASSSGTGVSTEAFF.

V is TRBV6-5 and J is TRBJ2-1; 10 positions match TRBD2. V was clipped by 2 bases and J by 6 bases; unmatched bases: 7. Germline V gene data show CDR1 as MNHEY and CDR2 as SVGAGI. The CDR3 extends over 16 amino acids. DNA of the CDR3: TGTGCCAGCAGTTACAGGAGCGGGGGGGATATCAATGAGCAGTTCTTC. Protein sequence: CASSYRSGGDINEQFF.

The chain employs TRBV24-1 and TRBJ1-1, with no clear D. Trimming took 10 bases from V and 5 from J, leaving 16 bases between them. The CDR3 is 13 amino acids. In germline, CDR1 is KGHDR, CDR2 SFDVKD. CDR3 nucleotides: TGTGCCACAAGCGACACAACGGGGACTGAAGCTTTCTTT. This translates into CATSDTTGTEAFF.

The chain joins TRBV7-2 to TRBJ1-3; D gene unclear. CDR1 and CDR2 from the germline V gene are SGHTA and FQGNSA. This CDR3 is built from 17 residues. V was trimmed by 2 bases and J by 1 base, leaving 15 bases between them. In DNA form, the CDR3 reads TGTGCCAGCAGCTTAAATAGGGCCGGAGGGTCTGGAAACACCATATATTTT. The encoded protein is CASSLNRAGGSGNTIYF.

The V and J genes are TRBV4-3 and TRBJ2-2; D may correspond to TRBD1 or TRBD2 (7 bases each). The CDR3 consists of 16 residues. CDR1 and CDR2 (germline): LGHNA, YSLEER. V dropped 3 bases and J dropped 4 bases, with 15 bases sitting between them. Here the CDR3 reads CASSHNSGGVTGELFF. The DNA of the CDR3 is TGCGCCAGCAGCCATAATTCAGGGGGGGTCACCGGGGAGCTGTTTTTT.

For the CDR3, the DNA is TGTGCCAGCAGCGTAGAGGTAGGGACTAGCGGCTCTAGCAATGAGCAGTTCTTC. It yields the protein CASSVEVGTSGSSNEQFF. The V call is TRBV9, the J call TRBJ2-1, with 11 bases that match TRBD2. Germline V gives CDR1 SGDLS, CDR2 YYNGEE. V was clipped by 0 bases and J by 6 bases; unmatched bases: 11. CDR3 length: 18 residues.

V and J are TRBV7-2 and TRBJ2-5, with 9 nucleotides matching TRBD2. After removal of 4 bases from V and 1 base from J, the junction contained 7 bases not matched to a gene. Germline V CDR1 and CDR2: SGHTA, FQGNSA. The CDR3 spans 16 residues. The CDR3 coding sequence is TGTGCCAGCAGCTCGACGCGGGGGGGCTTCCAAGAGACCCAGTACTTC. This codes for CASSSTRGGFQETQYF. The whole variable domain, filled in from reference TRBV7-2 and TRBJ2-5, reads GAGVSQSPSNKVTEKGKDVELRCDPISGHTALYWYRQSLGQGLEFLIYFQGNSAPDKSGLPSDRFSAERTGGSVSTLTIQRTQQEDSAVYLCASSSTRGGFQETQYFGPGTRLLVL.

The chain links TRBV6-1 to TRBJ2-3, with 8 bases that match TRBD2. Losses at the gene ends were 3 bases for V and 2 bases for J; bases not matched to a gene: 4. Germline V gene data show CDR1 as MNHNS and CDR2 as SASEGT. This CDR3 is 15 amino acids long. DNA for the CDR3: TGTGCCAGCAGTGATCGCGGGGGGTTCACAGATACGCAGTATTTT. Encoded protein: CASSDRGGFTDTQYF.

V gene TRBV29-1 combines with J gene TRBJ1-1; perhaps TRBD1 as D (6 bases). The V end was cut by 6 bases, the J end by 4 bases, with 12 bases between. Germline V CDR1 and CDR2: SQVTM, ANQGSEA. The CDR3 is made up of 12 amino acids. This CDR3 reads CSVNQGGTEAFF. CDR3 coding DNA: TGCAGCGTCAACCAAGGGGGCACTGAAGCTTTCTTT. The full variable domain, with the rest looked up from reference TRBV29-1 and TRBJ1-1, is SAVISQKPSRDICQRGTSLTIQCQVDSQVTMMFWYRQQPGQSLTLIATANQGSEATYESGFVIDKFPISRPNLTFSTLTVSNMSPEDSSIYLCSVNQGGTEAFFGQGTRLTVV.